This TCR beta chain was profiled in a study of blood T cell repertoires in COVID-19. Generated by immunoSEQ multiplex PCR, the TCRdb table keeps only in-frame clones and is missing some. The sample includes 150,000 or so clones, around 89% of them seen just once. Germline V gives CDR1 MDHEN, CDR2 SYDVKM. CDR3 length: 13 residues. V lost 3 bases, J lost 8 bases, and 13 bases lay in between. This chain joins TRBV28 and TRBJ1-2; TRBD1 is a possible D gene (5 bases). This TCR came from a man aged 55 to 70 with COVID-19, enrolled during active disease. Material: peripheral blood. DNA for the CDR3: TGTGCCAGCAGTTTGCCGGGGGTCGAGGGCTACACCTTC. It is translated as CASSLPGVEGYTF.